These 32 T cell receptor beta chains came from one sample sequenced in a study of blood T cell repertoires in COVID-19. Data came from immunoSEQ multiplex PCR; TCRdb stores just in-frame clones and leaves some out. The repertoire consists of roughly 260,000 clones, with about 88% occurring once and the leading ten covering roughly 4%. The sequenced sample was peripheral blood. The receptors shown here come from a man aged 55 to 70 who had recovered from COVID-19.

The V call is TRBV7-3, the J call TRBJ2-3; 8 bases map to TRBD2. The CDR3 has 15 residues. CDR1 is SGHTA, CDR2 FQGTGA, per germline. With V trimmed by 6 bases and J by 2 bases, 7 bases remained unmatched. The CDR3 is CASSRSGAATDTQYF. For the CDR3, the DNA is TGTGCCAGCAGTCGTAGCGGGGCGGCCACAGATACGCAGTATTTT. Full variable domain (outside the CDR3, taken from reference TRBV7-3 and TRBJ2-3): GAGVSQTPSNKVTEKGKYVELRCDPISGHTALYWYRQSLGQGPEFLIYFQGTGAADDSGLPNDRFFAVRPEGSVSTLKIQRTERGDSAVYLCASSRSGAATDTQYFGPGTRLTVL.

The chain couples TRBV18 to TRBJ1-1; D gene unclear. There are 14 residues in the CDR3. Trimming left V 4 bases short and J 0 bases short, with 9 bases between. CDR1 and CDR2 (germline): KGHSH, LQKENI. The CDR3 DNA reads as TGTGCCAGCTCACTAATAGAAATGAACACTGAAGCTTTCTTT. Protein sequence: CASSLIEMNTEAFF.

V and J are TRBV6-5 and TRBJ1-6, with TRBD1 matching over 8 bases. Unmatched junction bases numbered 10, after V lost 6 bases and J lost 9 bases. This CDR3 region has 15 residues. Germline lookup yields CDR1 MNHEY and CDR2 SVGAGI. This CDR3 is CASRPFRGPSSPLHF. The CDR3 nucleotides read TGTGCCAGCAGACCCTTCAGGGGGCCGAGTTCACCCCTCCACTTT.

This chain connects TRBV11-2 to TRBJ1-1; D is unclear. The ends were cut back, 5 bases at V and 8 bases at J, with 15 bases in the middle. Germline V gives CDR1 SGHAT, CDR2 FQNNGV. CDR3 length: 13 amino acids. For the CDR3, the DNA is TGTGCCAGCAGCCCCCCCGCGGGAGCAGAAGCTTTCTTT. This gives the protein CASSPPAGAEAFF.

The chain employs TRBV4-1 and TRBJ2-5, with 7 bases matching TRBD1. Trimming at V came to 4 bases and at J to 3 bases, leaving 2 bases not matched to a gene. This CDR3 is 13 amino acids long. Germline CDR1 reads MGHRA; CDR2 reads YSYEKL. The CDR3 DNA reads TGCGCCAGCAGCCCAGGGACAGAAGAGACCCAGTACTTC. Translation: CASSPGTEETQYF.

The rearrangement links TRBV10-3 to TRBJ2-3; TRBD2 agrees at 7 bases. V lost 4 bases and J lost 2; bases outside the gene matches: 12. CDR1 is ENHRY and CDR2 is SYGVKD in the germline V gene. CDR3 length: 17 residues. This chain's CDR3 is CAISGTGGYSTTDTQYF. CDR3 DNA sequence: TGTGCCATCAGTGGAACGGGGGGATACTCAACCACAGATACGCAGTATTTT.

The chain recombines TRBV19 with TRBJ1-1; 9 bases are a match to TRBD1. Germline V gene lookup returns CDR1 LNHDA and CDR2 SQIVND (reference sequence). The V segment lost 6 bases and the J segment 2 bases; nucleotides outside the gene matches: 7. The CDR3 runs 15 residues. CDR3 amino acids: CASSLGQGINTEAFF. CDR3 bases: TGTGCCAGTAGCCTGGGACAGGGCATTAACACTGAAGCTTTCTTT. The variable domain in full, with the rest retrieved from reference TRBV19 and TRBJ1-1, is DGGITQSPKYLFRKEGQNVTLSCEQNLNHDAMYWYRQDPGQGLRLIYYSQIVNDFQKGDIAEGYSVSREKKESFPLTVTSAQKNPTAFYLCASSLGQGINTEAFFGQGTRLTVV.

The rearrangement joins TRBV3-1 (or the pseudogene TRBV3-2) to TRBJ2-5; 7 bases are shared with TRBD1. The CDR3 is 14 amino acids. Germline V gene sequence: CDR1 LGHDT, CDR2 YNNKEL (reference sequence). J was trimmed by 2 bases and V by 3 bases; bases with no gene match: 3. The chain's CDR3 is CASSQATGQETQYF. CDR3 nucleotides: TGTGCCAGCAGCCAGGCGACAGGGCAAGAGACCCAGTACTTC.

V is TRBV18 and J is TRBJ1-6, with 9 bases fitting TRBD1. Losses at the gene ends were 0 bases for V and 7 bases for J; bases not matched to a gene: 1. The germline gives CDR1 KGHSH, CDR2 LQKENI. The CDR3 spans 15 residues. The CDR3 DNA reads as TGTGCCAGCTCACCACCGACAGGGGGAAATTCACCCCTCCACTTT. It codes for CASSPPTGGNSPLHF.

The V and J genes are TRBV7-9 and TRBJ1-4; TRBD1 matches at 7 bases. The J segment lost 10 bases and the V segment lost 2 bases, leaving 7 bases of the junction unmatched. CDR3 length equals 14 residues. The germline CDR1 and CDR2 sequences are SEHNR and FQNEAQ (reference sequence). The CDR3 DNA reads as TGTGCCAGCAGCTTAACAGGGGAGGTGCGAAAACTGTTTTTT. This sequence encodes CASSLTGEVRKLFF.

The chain couples TRBV6-5 to TRBJ1-1; 8 nucleotides agree with TRBD1. The CDR3 length is 14 residues. The germline V gene has CDR1 MNHEY and CDR2 SVGAGI. V lost 5 bases to trimming and J lost 5 bases; unmatched junction nucleotides: 7. CDR3: CASSKTRGLTEAFF. In DNA, the CDR3 is TGTGCCAGCAGTAAGACCAGGGGGCTAACTGAAGCTTTCTTT.

The gene calls are TRBV5-4 and TRBJ2-7; 8 bases are a match to TRBD1. Germline V gene lookup returns CDR1 SGHNT and CDR2 YYREEE (reference sequence). The CDR3 contains 14 residues. V gave up 4 bases and J gave up 0 bases; unmatched junction bases: 3. The CDR3 sequence: CASSPGQGSYEQYF. The DNA of the CDR3 is TGTGCCAGCAGCCCCGGACAGGGCTCCTACGAGCAGTACTTC.

The chain joins TRBV6-2 or TRBV6-3 to TRBJ1-5; the D gene is possibly TRBD1 (5 bases). The germline V gene encodes CDR1 MNHEY and CDR2 SVGEGT. This CDR3 has 12 amino acids. The V end was cut by 6 bases, the J end by 6 bases, with 9 bases between. CDR3 bases: TGTGCCAGCAGCCCCGGGGGTCAGCCCCAGCATTTT. Protein product: CASSPGGQPQHF.

The chain links TRBV6-2 or TRBV6-3 to TRBJ2-2; 12 bases align to TRBD2. The CDR3 is made up of 18 amino acids. Looked up from germline, CDR1 is MNHEY and CDR2 is SVGEGT. V shed 4 bases and J 4 bases; nucleotides not matched to a gene: 10. The CDR3 nucleotides are TGTGCCAGCAGTTCCTCCGAACTAGCGGGGGGCCGCACCGGGGAGCTGTTTTTT. Its translation: CASSSSELAGGRTGELFF.

This chain uses TRBV7-3 with TRBJ1-1, with D maybe TRBD1 (5 bases). The V end was cut by 5 bases, the J end by 3 bases, with 13 bases between. Germline CDR1 reads SGHTA; CDR2 reads FQGTGA. The length of the CDR3 is 14 residues. CDR3 bases: TGTGCCAGCAGCCCCGGGGGAGGGGACACTGAAGCTTTCTTT. Translating gives CASSPGGGDTEAFF.

This sequence joins TRBV9 and TRBJ2-5; D uncertain. Trimming removed 0 bases from V and 2 bases from J, with 5 bases in between. Germline V CDR1 and CDR2: SGDLS, YYNGEE. The CDR3 totals 13 residues. Here the CDR3 reads CASSVDQQETQYF. CDR3 in DNA: TGTGCCAGCAGCGTAGACCAGCAAGAGACCCAGTACTTC.

The chain joins TRBV6-4 to TRBJ1-2; 7 nucleotides match TRBD1. CDR3 size: 14 residues. Per the germline V gene, CDR1 is MRHNA and CDR2 is SNTAGT. Trimming cost V 0 bases and J 7 bases; bases outside gene matches: 5. The CDR3 region is CASSDSRGSRGYTF. CDR3 sequence (DNA): TGTGCCAGCAGTGACTCCAGGGGGTCCCGTGGCTACACCTTC.

The rearrangement links TRBV6-5 to TRBJ2-7; TRBD2 is a possible D gene (6 bases). This CDR3 is 15 amino acids long. V was trimmed by 5 bases and J by 0 bases, leaving 14 bases between them. Germline loops: CDR1 MNHEY, CDR2 SVGAGI. The CDR3 nucleotides read TGTGCCAGCAGTAAAAGGCGGGACGGCTCCTACGAGCAGTACTTC. It codes for CASSKRRDGSYEQYF.

This clone was seen just once. The genes are TRBV19 and TRBJ2-1; 9 nucleotides match TRBD2. Germline CDR1 and CDR2: LNHDA and SQIVND (reference sequence). V trimming: 3 bases; J trimming: 10 bases; junction bases outside the gene matches: 10. The CDR3 has 15 amino acids. The CDR3 DNA is TGTGCCAGTAGTATTAGGGCTAGCGGGGCGGGCGAGCAGTTCTTC. It yields the protein CASSIRASGAGEQFF.

V is TRBV7-8 and J is TRBJ2-7; 13 nucleotides align to TRBD2. The ends lost 5 bases at V and 3 bases at J; junction bases unmatched: 4. The CDR3 totals 15 residues. The germline V gene encodes CDR1 SGHVS and CDR2 FQNEAQ. CDR3 coding DNA: TGTGCCAGCAGCCGGAGACTAGCGGGGGGCTACGAGCAGTACTTC. Translation gives CASSRRLAGGYEQYF.

The chain joins TRBV7-3 to TRBJ2-1; 7 nucleotides align to TRBD1. J lost 5 bases, V lost 0 bases, and 19 bases had no gene match. The germline CDR1 and CDR2 sequences are SGHTA and FQGTGA. The CDR3 has 20 amino acids. The CDR3: CASSLTGQVGVFGDDNEQFF. The CDR3 DNA follows: TGTGCCAGCAGCTTAACCGGACAGGTTGGCGTGTTTGGCGATGACAATGAGCAGTTCTTC.

The chain carries TRBV27 and TRBJ2-7, with 12 positions matching TRBD1. The ends lost 2 bases at V and 2 bases at J; junction bases unmatched: 19. This CDR3 region has 21 residues. The germline V gene encodes CDR1 MNHEY and CDR2 SMNVEV (reference sequence). The CDR3: CASSLGGSGQGARSYTYEQYF. The CDR3 DNA is TGTGCCAGCAGTTTAGGGGGATCGGGACAGGGGGCTCGGTCATATACCTACGAGCAGTACTTC.

The chain is built from TRBV12-3 or TRBV12-4 and TRBJ1-2; D gene uncertain. CDR3 length: 13 residues. Deletions cut 0 bases from V and 6 bases from J, with 8 bases between. The CDR3 bases are TGTGCCAGCAGTTTAGCAGAGAACCATGGCTACACCTTC. It is translated as CASSLAENHGYTF.

The chain couples TRBV20-1 to TRBJ1-1, with a tentative D call TRBD1 (5 bases). Germline V gene data show CDR1 as DFQATT and CDR2 as SNEGSKA (reference sequence). The CDR3 sequence is 15 residues long. V was shortened by 3 bases and J by 1 base, with 15 bases between the two germline ends. The CDR3 sequence: CSASPGGGPNTEAFF. Here the CDR3 DNA reads TGCAGTGCTAGTCCCGGGGGAGGGCCGAACACTGAAGCTTTCTTT.

This clone occurred a few times. This chain uses TRBV6-2 or TRBV6-3 with TRBJ2-1; TRBD2 matches 8 bases. V shed 5 bases and J 4 bases; nucleotides not matched to a gene: 10. Germline assignment: CDR1 MNHEY and CDR2 SVGEGT. The CDR3 spans 16 residues. The chain's CDR3 is CASSPHSGGAYNEQFF. CDR3 nucleotides: TGTGCCAGCAGTCCCCACTCGGGGGGGGCTTACAATGAGCAGTTCTTC.

CDR3 region: CASSTQVTQYF. CDR3 DNA sequence: TGTGCCAGCAGTACCCAGGTGACCCAGTACTTC. The V and J genes are TRBV5-6 and TRBJ2-5; no reliable D call. V was trimmed by 5 bases and J by 7 bases, leaving 9 bases between them. CDR3 size: 11 residues. In germline, CDR1 is SGHDT, CDR2 YYEEEE. The full variable domain, rest sourced from reference TRBV5-6 and TRBJ2-5, is DAGVTQSPTHLIKTRGQQVTLRCSPKSGHDTVSWYQQALGQGPQFIFQYYEEEERQRGNFPDRFSGHQFPNYSSELNVNALLLGDSALYLCASSTQVTQYFGPGTRLLVL.

The chain combines TRBV7-2 with TRBJ2-4, with 10 bases aligning to TRBD2. Germline CDR1 reads SGHTA; CDR2 reads FQGNSA. The CDR3 loop spans 17 amino acids. Trimming cost V 5 bases and J 1 base; bases outside gene matches: 8. The CDR3 protein is CASSGSGGAGAKNIQYF. The DNA for the CDR3 is TGTGCCAGCAGCGGAAGCGGGGGGGCCGGGGCCAAAAACATTCAGTACTTC.

This chain uses TRBV10-3 with TRBJ1-5; TRBD1 might be the D (5 bases). The CDR3 loop spans 14 amino acids. V lost 4 bases, J lost 0 bases, and 7 bases lay in between. Germline CDR1 reads ENHRY; CDR2 reads SYGVKD. The CDR3 sequence: CAISGGHSNQPQHF. The CDR3 coding sequence is TGTGCCATCAGTGGGGGCCATAGCAATCAGCCCCAGCATTTT.

The rearrangement joins TRBV12-2 to TRBJ1-2. TRBV12-2 is designated a pseudogene. CDR3 length: 16 amino acids. For the CDR3, the DNA is TGTGCAAGTCGCTTAGCCCCTGGATCGGGGTCCTATGGCTACACCTTC. As protein: CASRLAPGSGSYGYTF.

This rearrangement joins TRBV10-3 to TRBJ2-7; the D is unclear. CDR1 and CDR2 from the germline V gene are ENHRY and SYGVKD. V was cut by 2 bases and J by 3 bases, with 8 bases left in between. The CDR3 has 13 amino acids. The CDR3: CAISEGRSYEQYF. CDR3 DNA: TGTGCCATCAGTGAGGGTAGGAGCTACGAGCAGTACTTC.

This sequence joins TRBV7-2 and TRBJ2-7; TRBD1 matches at 7 bases. CDR1 SGHTA and CDR2 FQGNSA come from the germline V gene. The trim removed 3 bases at V and 2 bases at J, leaving 10 bases unmatched. CDR3 length: 16 amino acids. The CDR3 is CASSFTGAYSTYEQYF. CDR3 sequence (DNA): TGTGCCAGCAGCTTCACAGGGGCCTACTCTACCTACGAGCAGTACTTC.

This sequence joins TRBV4-2 and TRBJ1-2; a possible D gene is TRBD1 (5 bases). The germline V gene has CDR1 LGHNA and CDR2 YNFKEQ. The CDR3 loop spans 13 amino acids. V was pared by 3 bases and J by 4 bases, with 9 bases between. For the CDR3, the DNA is TGTGCCAGCAGCCAGGGGGGTATCTATGGCTACACCTTC. It encodes CASSQGGIYGYTF.